A selection of T cell receptor beta chains follows, all from one sample in a study of blood T cell repertoires in COVID-19. Using immunoSEQ multiplex PCR, the repertoire was profiled, and TCRdb retains in-frame clones only, with some absent. The sample includes over 80,000 clones, around 89% seen only once; the top ten take about 9.1%. Sequencing input: peripheral blood. The receptors originated from a man aged 50-60 years with acute or convalescent COVID-19. Each CDR3 is given with its conserved first and last residue. The D gene is left open where the match is weak. Some rows mark clone size as missing; the rest say once, few, many or name a class of expanded clone.

TRBV19	TRBJ1-5	NA	NA	CASSITREGNQPQHF	TGTGCCAGTAGTATAACCAGGGAAGGAAATCAGCCCCAGCATTTT
TRBV19	TRBJ1-6	NA	TRBD1	CASRTGYSPLHF	TGTGCCAGTAGGACAGGGTACTCACCCCTCCACTTT
TRBV9	TRBJ2-2	NA	TRBD1	CASSQRTGIPGELFF	TGTGCCAGCAGCCAACGGACAGGGATCCCCGGGGAGCTGTTTTTT
TRBV11-2	TRBJ2-5	few	TRBD2	CASSFGRRETQYF	TGTGCCAGCAGCTTCGGGAGGCGAGAGACCCAGTACTTC
TRBV2	TRBJ2-1	NA	NA	CASEGGGVADEQFF	TGTGCCAGCGAGGGAGGGGGGGTAGCCGATGAGCAGTTCTTC
TRBV4-1	TRBJ1-2	NA	NA	CASSQEWGDYGYTF	TGCGCCAGCAGCCAAGAATGGGGGGACTATGGCTACACCTTC
TRBV3-1/TRBV3-2	TRBJ1-5	NA	NA	CASSPAGGGNQPQHF	TGTGCCAGCAGCCCAGCCGGCGGGGGCAATCAGCCCCAGCATTTT
TRBV7-9	TRBJ1-2	NA	NA	CASSHRTYGYTF	TGTGCCAGCAGCCATCGAACTTATGGCTACACCTTC
TRBV7-2	TRBJ1-4	NA	NA	CASSLGKGANEKLFF	TGTGCCAGCAGCTTAGGGAAAGGGGCTAATGAAAAACTGTTTTTT
TRBV29-1	TRBJ1-3	few	NA	CSVYDRNTIYF	TGCAGCGTGTACGACAGAAACACCATATATTTT
TRBV6-1	TRBJ1-2	NA	NA	CASSEAGAGIYGYTF	TGTGCCAGCAGTGAGGCGGGGGCAGGGATCTATGGCTACACCTTC
TRBV19	TRBJ2-1	NA	TRBD1	CASSLPGTGTYGEQFF	TGTGCCAGTAGTCTCCCCGGGACAGGGACTTACGGTGAGCAGTTCTTC
TRBV5-1	TRBJ2-1	NA	NA	CASSLGTAVYNEQFF	TGCGCCAGCAGCTTGGGGACAGCCGTTTACAATGAGCAGTTCTTC
TRBV18	TRBJ2-5	NA	NA	CASSLSQGIQETQYF	TGTGCCAGCTCTCTATCACAGGGTATTCAAGAGACCCAGTACTTC
TRBV5-1	TRBJ2-7	NA	TRBD1	CASSRGQGIWEQYF	TGCGCCAGCAGTCGGGGACAGGGAATATGGGAGCAGTACTTC
TRBV3-1/TRBV3-2	TRBJ2-5	NA	TRBD1	CASRLGQSQETQYF	TGTGCCAGCCGCCTGGGACAGAGCCAAGAGACCCAGTACTTC
TRBV6-4	TRBJ1-3	NA	TRBD1	CASQNRGQTSGNTIYF	TGTGCCAGCCAAAACAGGGGGCAGACCTCTGGAAACACCATATATTTT